The entry below describes one T cell receptor (beta chain). The antigen is undetermined. The table came from immunoSEQ multiplex PCR; TCRdb's copy has only in-frame clones and leaves some out. This sample has roughly 63,000 clones, with roughly four fifths found just once. Collection occurred without any documented infections or immune events in donors. These data come from a study of identifying expanded T cells in peripheral blood. Broader study findings: Technical replicates showed about 1.2 changed clones; two weeks 15 to 20; four weeks 19. Variance in clone template counts between approximately 2-week samples significantly increased with total template count across all healthy donors.

Germline lookup yields CDR1 LNHDA and CDR2 SQIVND (reference sequence). This CDR3 has 16 amino acids. V lost 1 base, J lost 5 bases, and 8 bases stayed unmatched. The rearrangement uses TRBV19 and TRBJ2-1; 7 bases match TRBD2. Material for sequencing was blood. The origin of this receptor is a person aged 18 to 70 in good health. CDR3 residues: CASSIGPGGGHNEQFF. The CDR3 DNA reads TGTGCCAGTAGTATAGGCCCGGGAGGTGGGCACAATGAGCAGTTCTTC.